This T cell receptor beta chain was recovered during a study of OX40 agonist ivuxolimab in advanced cancers. Looking at the study overall: People in dose escalation had one of these cancers: hepatocellular carcinoma, melanoma, renal cell or head and neck cancer.

Profiling relied on immunoSEQ multiplex PCR, and the TCRdb table lists in-frame clones only, not all of them. The repertoire holds 65,000 to 70,000 clones, with 75% to 90% as singletons. Germline CDR1 reads MGHRA; CDR2 reads YSYEKL. This CDR3 has 16 amino acids. The V gene lost 1 base and the J gene lost 0 bases, with 10 bases spanning the gap. Autoimmune disease history or systemic immunosuppression led to patients being barred. The starting material was CD4+ or CD8+ T cells sorted from blood, obtained in a trial of the OX40 agonist ivuxolimab. The V gene is TRBV4-1, the J gene TRBJ1-3; no clear D gene. This receptor was taken from an adult with an advanced solid tumor such as melanoma, head and neck, liver or kidney cancer. DNA for the CDR3: TGCGCCAGCAGCCAAGGCCGACAAAGCTCTGGAAACACCATATATTTT. Protein product: CASSQGRQSSGNTIYF.